This T cell receptor (beta chain) was observed in a study of shared clonotypes between healthy human individuals. Study findings and constraints: Clonotype sharing among donors was expected to depend on sequencing depth.

The V gene end was trimmed by 2 bases and the J gene end by 8 bases; junction bases not matched to a gene: 9. Germline V gene lookup returns CDR1 SEHNR and CDR2 FQNEAQ (reference sequence). This CDR3 has 15 amino acids. To note about this clone: The antigen remains undetermined.

The repertoire was sequenced with immunoSEQ multiplex PCR; TCRdb's copy has only in-frame clones and lacks some. The sample holds hundreds of thousands of clones, around 77% seen once. V is TRBV7-9 and J is TRBJ1-2; TRBD1 matches at 9 bases. The sequence was collected from a woman in her 40s in good health. Some clones in this sample may be carry-over from other donors' samples. The specimen was PBMCs. The DNA for the CDR3 is TGTGCCAGCAGCTTAAGGGGGACAGGGTATCAGGGCTACACCTTC. Translated, it gives CASSLRGTGYQGYTF.